This passage covers 27 T cell receptor beta chains from one sample sequenced in a study of identical twins. TCRdb processed the 5' RACE reads anew with MiXCR; each CDR3 protein has one entry. The sample contains around 1.7 million distinct CDR3 sequences, under 35% of which appear only once. Specimen: cord blood. The receptors were sampled from a newborn girl in good health.

In regard to this clonotype: A much larger clonotype is one base distant, so this may be a read error. This chain links TRBV13 with TRBJ2-3, with D possibly matching TRBD2 (6 bases). CDR3 length: 14 residues. Germline lookup yields CDR1 PRHDT and CDR2 FYEKMQ (reference sequence). The CDR3 DNA is TGTACCAGCAGCTTGACTAGTGCAACAGATACGCAGTATTTT. Translating gives CTSSLTSATDTQYF.

The V and J genes are TRBV21-1 and TRBJ2-7; the table gives TRBD2 as D, unverified against the DNA. TRBV21-1 is reported as a pseudogene. The CDR3 consists of 17 residues. The CDR3: CASSKVVGSGGPWEQYF. In DNA form, the CDR3 reads TGTGCCAGCAGCAAAGTTGTTGGTAGCGGGGGCCCATGGGAGCAGTACTTC.

This clonotype was seen repeatedly, ten times or more. The rearrangement joins TRBV3-1 to TRBJ2-7, with D perhaps TRBD1 (5 bases). Trimming stripped 4 bases from V and 2 bases from J, with 9 bases between. The CDR3 length is 13 residues. CDR1 and CDR2 (germline): LGHDT, YNNKEL (reference sequence). CDR3 DNA sequence: TGTGCCAGCAGCCCGACAGATCCCTACGAGCAGTACTTC. Translation: CASSPTDPYEQYF.

V and J are TRBV20-1 and TRBJ2-7, with D perhaps matching TRBD1 or TRBD2 (6 bases each). The CDR3 runs 13 residues. The V gene's germline CDR1 is DFQATT and CDR2 SNEGSKA (reference sequence). The CDR3 protein is CRAGGPSYNEQYF. In DNA form, the CDR3 reads TGCAGGGCTGGGGGGCCCTCCTACAATGAGCAGTACTTC.

In this sample, this clonotype turned up a few times. The chain uses TRBV5-1 and TRBJ2-6; unclear D gene. Germline V lookup: CDR1 SGHRS, CDR2 YFSETQ. Trimming removed 4 bases from V and 4 bases from J, with 15 bases in between. This CDR3 region has 16 residues. The CDR3 bases are TGCGCCAGCAGCACCCCGTGGCGTTCAGGGGCCAACGTCCTGACTTTC. Its translation: CASSTPWRSGANVLTF.

This clonotype occurred a few times. The chain carries TRBV4-1 and TRBJ1-2; possibly TRBD1 for D (5 bases). CDR1 MGHRA and CDR2 YSYEKL come from the germline V gene. This CDR3 spans 15 amino acids. V was trimmed by 6 bases and J by 0 bases, leaving 14 bases between them. The CDR3 protein is CASRHLDTSNYGYTF. The CDR3 coding sequence is TGCGCCAGCAGACATTTGGACACGTCTAACTATGGCTACACCTTC.

The table lists this clonotype with many counts. A read error may be the cause here, since a much bigger clone is one base away. This rearrangement joins TRBV21-1 to TRBJ1-2. TRBV21-1 is reported as a pseudogene. The CDR3 has 12 amino acids. In DNA form, the CDR3 reads TGTGCCAGCAGCAAAGACAACTATGGCTACACCTTC. Amino acids: CASSKDNYGYTF.

A remark on this clonotype: Compared with germline, one end of the junction differs, possibly owing to a read error. The chain couples TRBV4-1 to TRBJ2-1, with D possibly TRBD2 on 6 matching bases. CDR1 is MGHRA and CDR2 is YSYEKL in the germline V gene. This CDR3 is 16 amino acids long. CDR3 nucleotide sequence: TGCGCCAGCAGCCAACCGACTAGGAGCTCCTACAATGAGCGGTTCTTC. It yields the protein CASSQPTRSSYNERFF.

As DNA, the CDR3 is TGTGCCAGCAGCCGTCAGACAGGGGGCTACGAGCAGTACTTC. It yields the protein CASSRQTGGYEQYF. The chain combines TRBV7-2 with TRBJ2-7; the match to TRBD1 covers 9 bases. V shed 5 bases, J shed 3 bases, and the junction held 5 bases outside the gene matches. Germline values: CDR1 SGHTA, CDR2 FQGNSA. This CDR3 spans 14 amino acids.

This clonotype occurred once. The V and J genes are TRBV5-1 and TRBJ2-5; a weak D match, TRBD1 (6 bases). The tail of the sequence fits TRBJ2-1 better, so the J call may be wrong. This CDR3 has 15 residues. The germline V gene has CDR1 SGHRS and CDR2 YFSETQ. CDR3: CASSLVRGQKETQFF. The CDR3 nucleotides read TGCGCCAGCAGCTTGGTTAGAGGACAGAAAGAGACCCAGTTCTTC.

The chain has TRBV5-5 and TRBJ2-7; 9 bases are a match to TRBD1. The CDR3 is made up of 15 amino acids. From germline, CDR1 is SGHKS and CDR2 YYEKEE (reference sequence). V shed 4 bases, J shed 7 bases, and the junction held 12 bases outside the gene matches. The chain's CDR3 is CASSQAPTGGNEQYF. Here the CDR3 DNA reads TGTGCCAGCAGCCAGGCCCCGACAGGGGGGAATGAGCAGTACTTC.

V and J are TRBV18 and TRBJ2-3, with 13 bases matching TRBD2. The CDR3 is 18 residues long. The ends lost 3 bases at V and 0 bases at J; junction bases unmatched: 6. The germline gives CDR1 KGHSH, CDR2 LQKENI. CDR3 sequence (DNA): TGTGCCAGCTCACCCGGACTAGCGGGAGTGAGGAGCACAGATACGCAGTATTTT. This sequence encodes CASSPGLAGVRSTDTQYF.

CDR3 DNA: TGTGCCAGCAGCCAAGATTGGGGGGCCTACACCTACGAGCAGTACTTC. Amino acid sequence: CASSQDWGAYTYEQYF. V is TRBV3-1 and J is TRBJ2-4; tentatively, D is TRBD1 or TRBD2 (6 bases each). Gene TRBJ2-7 matches the end of the DNA better, so the J call may be wrong. The CDR3 spans 16 residues. Germline-derived CDR1 and CDR2 are LGHDT and YNNKEL (reference sequence).

A remark on this clonotype: Sequence at one end of the junction differs from germline and may be a read error. The gene calls are TRBV7-7 and TRBJ2-1; maybe TRBD1 (6 bases). The assigned J gene may be wrong: the sequence end matches TRBJ2-7 better. This CDR3 spans 16 amino acids. Per the germline V gene, CDR1 is SSHAT and CDR2 is FNYEAQ (reference sequence). In DNA, the CDR3 is TGTGCTAGCAGCCTTAACAGGGCGAGCTCCTACAATGAGCAGTACTTC. Translated: CASSLNRASSYNEQYF.

This chain links TRBV24-1 with TRBJ1-1, with D tentatively TRBD1 (5 bases). V dropped 0 bases and J dropped 7 bases, with 14 bases sitting between them. The CDR3 totals 15 residues. Germline-derived CDR1 and CDR2 are KGHDR and SFDVKD. The CDR3 nucleotides read TGTGCCACCAGTGATTTGGGTGTCGGGAGGGGTGAAGCTTTCTTT. This translates into CATSDLGVGRGEAFF.

The CDR3 reads CASGLEWNEKLFF. In DNA form, the CDR3 reads TGTGCCAGCGGACTCGAATGGAATGAAAAACTGTTTTTT. The chain recombines TRBV12-3 or TRBV12-4 with TRBJ1-4; D unclear. V was clipped by 8 bases and J by 5 bases, with 12 bases between them. The CDR3 consists of 13 residues.

The chain carries TRBV6-6 and TRBJ2-7; 9 positions match TRBD2. Looked up from germline, CDR1 is MNHNY and CDR2 is SVGAGI (reference sequence). The CDR3 sequence is 15 residues long. V lost 2 bases to trimming and J lost 2 bases; unmatched junction nucleotides: 4. CDR3: CASSYTASGAYEQYF. DNA of the CDR3: TGTGCCAGCAGTTACACGGCTAGCGGGGCCTACGAGCAGTACTTC.

A few counts support this clonotype. This sequence joins TRBV28 and TRBJ1-1; 7 bases are a match to TRBD1. The junction had 9 bases not matched to a gene; V was cut back by 5 bases and J by 12 bases. The CDR3 runs to 12 residues. The germline gives CDR1 MDHEN, CDR2 SYDVKM. CDR3 sequence reads: CASSTQTGRSFF. The CDR3 DNA sequence: TGTGCCAGCAGTACCCAGACAGGGAGGTCTTTCTTT.

The chain couples TRBV20-1 to TRBJ2-3; D assignment may be TRBD1 or TRBD2 (6 bases each). The CDR3 is 15 residues long. Trimming shortened V by 5 bases and J by 4 bases, and 19 bases separated the two germline ends. Germline CDR1 DFQATT, CDR2 SNEGSKA (reference sequence). CDR3 amino acids: CSAPGGGGVADTQYF. CDR3 nucleotides: TGCAGTGCTCCCGGTGGAGGGGGTGTCGCAGATACGCAGTATTTT.

In this sample, this clonotype turned up many times. V usage is TRBV20-1 and J usage is TRBJ2-7; possible D gene TRBD2, 5 bases. V gave up 7 bases and J gave up 3 bases, with 10 bases separating them. Germline V gene lookup returns CDR1 DFQATT and CDR2 SNEGSKA (reference sequence). This CDR3 region has 11 residues. CDR3 sequence: CSVGSDYEQYF. In nucleotides, the CDR3 is TGCAGTGTTGGTAGCGACTACGAGCAGTACTTC.

In this sample, this clonotype turned up a few times. The V and J genes are TRBV5-1 and TRBJ1-6; tentatively, D is TRBD1 (5 bases). The germline V and J ends were trimmed by 7 bases and 7 bases, with 9 bases remaining between them. This CDR3 spans 12 amino acids. The germline V gene has CDR1 SGHRS and CDR2 YFSETQ. The CDR3 protein is CASGTENSPLHF. The CDR3 bases are TGCGCCAGCGGGACGGAGAATTCACCCCTCCACTTT. The complete variable domain, with remaining parts taken from reference TRBV5-1 and TRBJ1-6, reads KAGVTQTPRYLIKTRGQQVTLSCSPISGHRSVSWYQQTPGQGLQFLFEYFSETQRNKGNFPGRFSGRQFSNSRSEMNVSTLELGDSALYLCASGTENSPLHFGNGTRLTVT.

This clonotype has just a few counts. The chain couples TRBV5-1 to TRBJ1-2; weak D call: TRBD1 (5 bases). Trimming removed 0 bases at V and 4 bases at J, with 16 bases between. Germline assignment: CDR1 SGHRS and CDR2 YFSETQ. CDR3 length: 16 amino acids. The CDR3: CASSLGGPGRAYGYTF. The CDR3 coding sequence is TGCGCCAGCAGCTTGGGGGGCCCAGGGAGGGCCTATGGCTACACCTTC.

This rearrangement joins TRBV20-1 to TRBJ1-6; D possibly corresponds to TRBD1 (5 bases). Per the germline V gene, CDR1 is DFQATT and CDR2 is SNEGSKA (reference sequence). This CDR3 comprises 13 residues. V was cut by 3 bases and J by 8 bases, with 11 bases left in between. For the CDR3, the DNA is TGCAGTGCTAGGGGACTTCGGGATTCACCCCTCCACTTT. As protein: CSARGLRDSPLHF.

This chain links TRBV7-2 with TRBJ2-7; D call uncertain. CDR3 length: 14 residues. Per the germline V gene, CDR1 is SGHTA and CDR2 is FQGNSA. Trimming cost V 2 bases and J 4 bases, with 12 bases left between them. The CDR3 DNA reads TGTGCCAGCAGCTTATTTCCAGCAAAATACGAGCAGTACTTC. Translated: CASSLFPAKYEQYF.

The rearrangement links TRBV14 to TRBJ2-3; no definite D call. CDR1 is SGHDN and CDR2 is FVKESK in the germline V gene. The germline V and J ends were trimmed by 3 bases and 8 bases, with 18 bases remaining between them. The CDR3 is 15 amino acids. This chain's CDR3 is CASSHFPPPHGTQYF. In DNA form, the CDR3 reads TGTGCCAGCAGCCATTTTCCCCCCCCCCATGGTACGCAGTATTTT.

The V gene is TRBV29-1, the J gene TRBJ2-7; 9 bases map to TRBD2. The J call may be faulty, since TRBJ2-5 better matches the DNA end. The V gene's germline CDR1 is SQVTM and CDR2 ANQGSEA. CDR3 length: 16 residues. CDR3 sequence reads: CSVKERRLAVAETQYF. The CDR3, as DNA: TGCAGCGTTAAGGAGAGGAGACTAGCGGTGGCGGAGACCCAGTACTTC.

This clonotype was recorded a few times. The chain uses TRBV12-3 or TRBV12-4 and TRBJ2-1; D is unresolved. The V and J ends lost 7 bases and 3 bases respectively, with 10 bases between them. The CDR3 contains 13 residues. CDR3 amino acids: CASKTSRYNEQFF. CDR3 sequence (DNA): TGTGCCAGCAAGACCAGCCGCTACAATGAGCAGTTCTTC.